The sequence of this T cell receptor (beta chain) was determined in a study of cytomegalovirus exposure and HLA in healthy donors (dated by TCRdb to 2015 to 2018). For the wider study: An earlier analysis of approximately 640 of the donors reported about 250 Gb of sequence data and 117 million unique TCR beta sequences from roughly 200 million T cells. Around 320 gigabases of sequencing data and tens of millions of unique TCR sequences were included in an early release covering several hundred HLA-typed donors. Among the approximately 400 genotyped donors, approximately 77% belonged to the genetic ancestry cluster associated with self-reported Caucasian donors. The study was designed to test whether signatures of past pathogen exposure could be identified by cataloging public T cell receptors. The study profiled the T cell repertoires of around 700 subjects by immunosequencing and related them to cytomegalovirus serostatus. Along with the approximately 600-subject first cohort, a separate validation cohort of over a hundred different subjects was used. To predict cytomegalovirus infection status, the study brought together high-throughput TCR immunosequencing, statistical association of individual TCRs with disease status, and machine learning. A later analysis re-analyzed previously published TCR beta repertoires from approximately 670 donors and added high-resolution HLA genotyping to study TCR occurrence patterns. The later analysis used no new phenotypic data to find candidate immune exposures, relying instead on TCR beta sequences and their occurrence across donors. To decide whether each TCR beta V gene segment behaved as functional or pseudogenic, an earlier analysis of approximately 620 of the donors relied on high-throughput TCR beta sequencing. Donor age, sex, ethnicity and CMV serostatus were compiled alongside the repertoire data. In a later genetic analysis, genome-wide SNP genotypes for about 60% of the 666 donors were used, and that subset was treated as a discovery cohort. All discovery cohort repertoires had been generated using a single sequencing platform. HLA typing included class I and class II loci at four-digit resolution. Typing coverage differed by locus: A, B, C, DRB1 and DQB1 were typed in roughly 620-640 donors, DQA1 in about 500, DPA1 in 600 to 610, and DPB1 in 472. Four or five DR-DQ haplotypes were treated as single units for association and clustering because of strong linkage in the cohort. Among a few hundred genotyped donors of the cohort, an average of roughly 240,000 unique TCR beta nucleotide sequences were sequenced per donor, around 20% of them non-productive.

Library preparation used the immunoSEQ multiplex PCR assay. For the multiplex PCR, a mixture combining 60 forward primers for TCR Vbeta segments and 13 reverse primers for TCR Jbeta segments was used. The CDR3 region of rearranged TCR beta genes was amplified from genomic DNA by a multiplex PCR assay. The amplified TCR beta libraries were sequenced on the Illumina HiSeq System as 87-base-pair reads. In the paper's pipeline: A later analysis tallied approximately 87 million unique TCR beta chains across the 666 repertoires, and 10 million to 11 million of those chains were shared by two or more donors. Raw reads were error-corrected and collapsed into unique sequences with a nearest-neighbor algorithm that merged closely related sequences to remove PCR and sequencing errors. V, D and J gene segments were assigned by aligning CDR3 sequences to IMGT reference sequences. For a sequence to be retained, a match of at least six nucleotides was required to both a V gene segment and a J gene segment. Rearrangements were classified as productive when the CDR3 lacked stop codons and remained in frame with V and J, and all other rearrangements were classified as non-productive. CDR3 was defined according to IMGT convention as the region running from the second conserved V-encoded cysteine to the conserved J-encoded phenylalanine. The earlier analysis of about 530 of the donors excluded any sequence lacking an unambiguous match to a single V gene segment. In an earlier analysis of approximately 610 of the donors, V segments were called functional above 56.7% productive rearrangements and were called segregating when the between-donor standard deviation exceeded 5%. A statistical classification framework was developed to diagnose cytomegalovirus status using the catalog of TCR beta chain sequences. V and J gene assignment, in a later analysis, came from comparing TCR nucleotide sequences with IMGT/GENE-DB human TR gene sequences. Using the TCRdist pipeline, a later analysis assigned CDR3 sequences along with most-parsimonious VDJ recombination scenarios. In a later analysis, each TCR beta chain was defined by its CDR3 amino acid sequence together with its V-gene family, and reads without a unique V-gene family were excluded. To address suspected cross-contamination and a sequencing artifact, a later analysis removed roughly 640 highly shared, low-generation-probability nucleotide sequences. For each public chain, a later analysis derived a clonal expansion index from normalized ranks of inferred template counts within each repertoire. A later analysis computed generation probabilities with a VDJ recombination model fitted to out-of-frame rearrangements, and checked the results against IGoR. In a later analysis, hypergeometric tests were used to score TCR-TCR, TCR-HLA and TCR-CMV co-occurrence, with a repertoire-size bias correction applied to TCR pairs. False discovery rates were estimated in a later analysis by permuting HLA or CMV assignments 20 times. In a later analysis, co-occurring TCRs were grouped using DBSCAN, with TCRdist sequence similarity added in when clustering inside HLA-allele-positive subsets. Repertoires with fewer than 30,000 or more than 120,000 public chains were left out of co-occurrence clustering, as were five repertoires with anomalous nucleotide sharing. TCRdb obtained this table from immuneACCESS and retained in-frame rearrangements with V and J assigned. These tables miss some clones; where compared with another copy, unresolved V genes account for less than half of the shortfall, and the remainder is unexplained. The V and J calls and clone size are taken from that table; D and trimming were inferred from the DNA. The sample table holds tens of thousands of clones, of which more than 65% were seen once. The ten biggest clones cover roughly 1.1% of the sample.

This clone has just one count. Its antigen specificity is not known. Base qualities are not provided; no much larger clone lies one nucleotide away. In total, approximately 690 healthy bone marrow donors made up the cohort. At the time of sampling, every cohort member was nominally healthy, though immune exposures that went unrecorded were likely present. The donor tested CMV seropositive and was one of the 289 seropositive cohort members. Every donor gave a peripheral blood sample, and the peripheral blood mononuclear cells from that sample were used for TCR beta sequencing. The Qiagen DNeasy Blood Extraction Kit was used to extract genomic DNA from the blood cell samples. Here is what the overall study found, with its caveats: In an earlier analysis of some 500 of the donors, most TCR beta V segments appeared in productive rearrangements about 87% or about 30% of the time, broadly matching IMGT annotations. Specific HLA alleles were associated with roughly 17,000 TCR beta sequences at a false discovery rate of 0.05 in a later analysis. In a later analysis, the rate of TCR association differed among HLA loci, with DRB1 alleles having the most associated TCRs and HLA-C alleles having the fewest. Because counts were too low, about 18 rarely observed V segments, including chromosome 9 orphons, were excluded from the earlier analysis of fewer than 650 of the donors. The cohort was sequenced for TCR beta chains only, and without alpha or paired-chain data the features that could be detected were limited. When HLA alleles, especially DR and DQ, strongly co-occurred, attributing TCR associations to individual alleles was difficult. Some IMGT-functional V segments, including TRBV6-2 and TRBV6-3, could not be told apart with the 87-base-pair reads, so those segments were excluded. Most TCR sequences were observed very rarely across donors, whereas some public TCRs were present in many individuals. The authors suggested that the approach could potentially be extended to other disease states and immunological phenotypes. Most CMV-associated TCR beta chains appeared to be HLA-restricted in a later analysis, and the HLA associations seemed to be driven largely by CMV exposure. In a later analysis, HLA-associated TCR beta chains showed more clonal expansion and lower generation probabilities than non-associated chains that were equally common. In both the original and validation cohorts, the classifier was reported to diagnose cytomegalovirus status with high specificity and sensitivity. For the cohort, immune exposure information was limited to CMV serostatus. Because some donors lacked HLA typing at each locus, the association tests relied only on the typed subset. A further reported finding was that TCR beta sequences accurately predicted the HLA-A and HLA-B alleles for most subjects in the first cohort. According to a later analysis, parvovirus B19, influenza, CMV and Epstein-Barr virus appeared linked to several top co-occurrence clusters. Sequencing depth was assumed to be roughly uniform across donors in the presence/absence analyses, though that assumption may not hold. Correlated functional status among segregating V segments might reflect linkage disequilibrium, but an unknown experimental factor could not be ruled out. A few of the identified cytomegalovirus-associated TCR beta chains were confirmed in vitro to be specific for cytomegalovirus antigens. A cluster of highly shared sequence variants was judged likely to be a technical artifact of the sequencing pipeline. In the study, around 150 TCR beta chains were listed as associated with cytomegalovirus. A later genetic analysis associated a missense DCLRE1C variant with V-gene and J-gene trimming of TCR beta chains, and an independent cohort replicated the association. Compared with the approximately 670-donor mean, donors in an Asian-associated ancestry cluster had fewer N-insertions in productive TCRs, according to a later genetic analysis.

V drops 5 bases and J drops 4 bases, leaving 9 bases in between. The germline V gene gives CDR1 as MNHEY and CDR2 as SVGAGI. The CDR3 runs 13 amino acids, cysteine and phenylalanine included. This entry keeps only the CDR3 DNA: 39 bases, framed from base 1. The source is a girl aged 2-10 years in good health and CMV-seropositive. The V and J segments used are TRBV6-5 and TRBJ1-3, with the D gene not clear enough to name. Material for sequencing was PBMCs. The DNA is as follows: TGTGCCAGCAGTAACAACCTGGGAAACACCATATATTTT. Its protein product is CASSNNLGNTIYF.